This TCR beta chain came from a study of T-cell reconstitution after alpha-beta-depleted transplantation in children. Researchers prepared the TCRbeta library using unique molecular identifiers, the study reports. Using its own MiXCR run on the PCR reads, TCRdb lists one record per CDR3 protein. Altogether some 500,000 distinct CDR3 sequences are present, about 31% being singletons, with the ten largest covering about 2.3%. The CDR3 extends over 12 amino acids. Germline CDR1 MNHEY, CDR2 SMNVEV (reference sequence). Trimming took off 4 bases at V and 6 bases at J, with 4 bases between the two ends. Here the sequenced sample was PBMCs from the stem cell graft donor, taken from the stem cell graft. The chain combines TRBV27 with TRBJ1-6; D gene unclear. The TCR was taken from a human donor who donated a stem cell graft to a child with aplastic anemia. This CDR3 is CASSSVNSPLHF. The CDR3 DNA reads TGTGCCAGCAGTTCGGTTAATTCACCCCTCCACTTT.